Shown below are 3 T cell receptor beta chains from a single sample sequenced in a study of T-cell memory formation after mild COVID-19. TCRdb processed the 5' RACE reads anew with MiXCR; each CDR3 protein has one entry. The sample includes roughly 280,000 distinct CDR3 sequences, roughly 16% of them seen just once. Source material: PBMCs or a T cell subset sorted from them (not recorded which). These receptors all stem from a man aged 18 to 29 who had mild COVID-19 (a few samples of this study predate the infection). Cell type and time point are not known.

The J gene is TRBJ2-5, the V gene TRBV12-3 or TRBV12-4, with D possibly matching TRBD1 (5 bases). This CDR3 spans 13 amino acids. V lost 3 bases, J lost 5 bases, and 10 bases lay in between. CDR3 loop: CASSFGRVETQYF. DNA for the CDR3: TGTGCCAGCAGTTTCGGCAGGGTTGAGACCCAGTACTTC.

This clonotype was seen only a few times. The CDR3 sequence is CASSLIADTQYF. For the CDR3, the DNA is TGTGCCAGCAGCTTAATCGCAGATACGCAGTATTTT. This chain joins TRBV11-2 and TRBJ2-3; D call uncertain. Germline V gene sequence: CDR1 SGHAT, CDR2 FQNNGV. Between the trimmed V and J ends, which lost 2 bases and 4 bases, there was a span of 4 bases. This CDR3 has 12 amino acids.

This clonotype was picked up many times. The chain employs TRBV6-2 or TRBV6-3 and TRBJ2-3; tentative D call: TRBD1 (6 bases). V was cut by 3 bases and J by 2 bases, with 18 bases left in between. Germline CDR1 MNHEY, CDR2 SVGEGT. The CDR3 runs 17 residues. The CDR3 DNA is TGTGCCAGCAGTTATTCGGTTCCGGGACAAGCCACAGATACGCAGTATTTT. The encoded protein is CASSYSVPGQATDTQYF.